These 23 T cell receptor beta chains were all obtained from the same sample, sequenced in a study of CD8 T cells in ankylosing spondylitis. TCRdb processed the 5' RACE reads anew with MiXCR; each CDR3 protein has one entry. The sample lists about 390,000 distinct CDR3 sequences, 20% to 25% occurring once. Their specific antigens are unknown. Study-wide findings and caveats: What appeared characteristic of ankylosing spondylitis blood was a TCR beta motif of eight highly homologous variants.

Sequenced sample: blood, either unsorted or a sorted T cell fraction (not recorded which). The receptor source for this set is a male donor with ankylosing spondylitis.

This clonotype was observed a few times. The gene calls are TRBV18 and TRBJ1-4; 7 bases agree with TRBD1. The CDR3 spans 15 residues. V shed 1 base, J shed 7 bases, and the junction held 6 bases outside the gene matches. Germline CDR1 reads KGHSH; CDR2 reads LQKENI. The CDR3 bases are TGTGCCAGCTCACCACGGGACAGCCCAAGTGAAAAACTGTTTTTT. Its protein product is CASSPRDSPSEKLFF.

V is TRBV19 and J is TRBJ2-1; weak D call: TRBD1 (5 bases). Trimming removed 7 bases at V and 0 bases at J, with 13 bases between. The CDR3 is 15 residues long. Germline CDR1 LNHDA, CDR2 SQIVND (reference sequence). The CDR3: CASTKGLNSYNEQFF. The CDR3 DNA reads TGTGCCAGTACCAAGGGGTTGAACTCCTACAATGAGCAGTTCTTC.

The chain joins TRBV6-5 to TRBJ1-4, with 8 bases aligning to TRBD1. CDR1 and CDR2 from the germline V gene are MNHEY and SVGAGI. This CDR3 spans 15 amino acids. With V trimmed by 5 bases and J by 3 bases, 5 bases remained unmatched. CDR3 protein: CASSTMTGANEKLFF. CDR3 bases: TGTGCCAGCAGTACTATGACAGGGGCTAATGAAAAACTGTTTTTT.

This sequence joins TRBV2 and TRBJ1-4, with D hard to call. The CDR3 has 14 residues. Per the germline V gene, CDR1 is SNHLY and CDR2 is FYNNEI. V was cut by 7 bases and J by 0 bases, with 9 bases left in between. CDR3 bases: TGTGCCAGCAAAGCTTCTGCAACTAATGAAAAACTGTTTTTT. Amino acid sequence: CASKASATNEKLFF.

This clonotype was found many times. The V call is TRBV29-1, the J call TRBJ2-1; a possible D gene is TRBD2 (6 bases). The CDR3 totals 14 residues. Trimming pared 1 base from V and 6 bases from J, leaving 13 bases between. Germline loops: CDR1 SQVTM, CDR2 ANQGSEA. DNA of the CDR3: TGCAGCGTTGAAGGGGGCGGGGTCTCCAATGAGCAGTTCTTC. Its protein product is CSVEGGGVSNEQFF.

This clonotype appeared a few times. This chain uses TRBV7-8 with TRBJ1-3, with unresolved D. CDR1 is SGHVS, CDR2 FQNEAQ, per germline. This CDR3 region has 15 residues. V was cut by 5 bases and J by 0 bases, with 11 bases left in between. The CDR3 sequence: CASSPGGASGNTIYF. CDR3 in DNA: TGTGCCAGCAGCCCAGGAGGTGCCTCTGGAAACACCATATATTTT. The whole variable domain, filled in from reference TRBV7-8 and TRBJ1-3, reads GAGVSQSPRYKVAKRGQDVALRCDPISGHVSLFWYQQALGQGPEFLTYFQNEAQLDKSGLPSDRFFAERPEGSVSTLKIQRTQQEDSAVYLCASSPGGASGNTIYFGEGSWLTVV.

Many counts were recorded for this clonotype. The chain recombines TRBV6-1 with TRBJ2-2; D remains ambiguous. V gave up 5 bases and J gave up 0 bases, with 7 bases separating them. Germline V gene data show CDR1 as MNHNS and CDR2 as SASEGT. CDR3 size: 14 residues. The CDR3 loop is CASSRGTNTGELFF. In DNA, the CDR3 is TGTGCCAGCAGTCGTGGAACGAACACCGGGGAGCTGTTTTTT.

This clonotype was counted only a few times. In DNA, the CDR3 is TGTGCCAGCAGCCCCACACCTATTAATCAGCCCCAGCATTTT. It is translated as CASSPTPINQPQHF. The chain has TRBV6-2 or TRBV6-3 and TRBJ1-5; D gene unclear. CDR1 and CDR2 from the germline V gene are MNHEY and SVGEGT. This CDR3 is 14 amino acids long. V was shortened by 6 bases and J by 4 bases, with 13 bases between the two germline ends.

The chain is built from TRBV6-1 and TRBJ2-1, with 8 positions matching TRBD2. V lost 6 bases and J lost 0; bases outside the gene matches: 4. Germline V gives CDR1 MNHNS, CDR2 SASEGT. The CDR3 contains 15 residues. This CDR3 reads CASRPGGLSYNEQFF. The CDR3 region has the DNA TGTGCCAGCAGACCGGGAGGGCTCTCCTACAATGAGCAGTTCTTC.

This clonotype was picked up a small number of times. The chain has TRBV11-3 and TRBJ1-5; D is uncertain. The CDR3 runs 16 residues. V was cut by 4 bases and J by 0 bases, with 13 bases left in between. Germline V gene data show CDR1 as SGHNT and CDR2 as YENEEA. The CDR3 is CASSSMPALSNQPQHF. CDR3 coding DNA: TGTGCCAGCAGCTCCATGCCGGCCCTTAGCAATCAGCCCCAGCATTTT.

This clonotype occurred a few times. The chain uses TRBV5-1 and TRBJ2-1; D is possibly TRBD1 or TRBD2 (5 bases each). Trimming cost V 4 bases and J 8 bases, with 19 bases left between them. The CDR3 length is 15 residues. Germline assignment: CDR1 SGHRS and CDR2 YFSETQ. The CDR3 bases are TGCGCCAGCAGCCCTGGTGGGGGTAGGGGTGATGAGCAGTTCTTC. This encodes CASSPGGGRGDEQFF.

This clonotype appeared many times. This chain uses TRBV12-3 or TRBV12-4 with TRBJ2-1; no clear D gene. Trimming took 2 bases from V and 10 from J, leaving 6 bases between them. The CDR3 has 11 residues. For the CDR3, the DNA is TGTGCCAGCAGTTTATGGACGGAGCAGTTCTTC. As protein: CASSLWTEQFF.

There are a few counts of this clonotype. The CDR3 coding sequence is TGTGCCAGCAGCCGAGGTACACGGACTTGGGGTAGCGGCCGGGTCACAGATACGCAGTATTTT. Translating it yields CASSRGTRTWGSGRVTDTQYF. V and J are TRBV4-2 and TRBJ2-3; tentatively, D is TRBD2 (6 bases). V was shortened by 4 bases and J by 2 bases, with 31 bases between the two germline ends. There are 21 residues in the CDR3. Germline CDR1 is LGHNA and CDR2 is YNFKEQ.

The chain recombines TRBV7-3 with TRBJ2-1; 7 positions agree with TRBD2. V lost 5 bases to trimming and J lost 0 bases; unmatched junction nucleotides: 7. The CDR3 consists of 16 residues. Germline CDR1 SGHTA, CDR2 FQGTGA. CDR3 loop: CASSPSGGASYNEQFF. In DNA form, the CDR3 reads TGTGCCAGCAGCCCATCGGGAGGAGCCTCCTACAATGAGCAGTTCTTC.

This chain uses TRBV10-3 with TRBJ2-2; D is unresolved. The CDR3 length is 11 residues. Germline CDR1 and CDR2: ENHRY and SYGVKD. V shed 6 bases and J shed 5 bases, with 4 bases lying between them. In nucleotides, the CDR3 is TGTGCCATCAGCCAGACCGGGGAGCTGTTTTTT. This encodes CAISQTGELFF.

The rearrangement uses TRBV19 and TRBJ1-5; 12 bases match TRBD1. This CDR3 spans 19 amino acids. Germline CDR1 LNHDA, CDR2 SQIVND (reference sequence). Unmatched junction bases numbered 15, after V lost 7 bases and J lost 2 bases. DNA for the CDR3: TGTGCCAGTACCGCCGGGACAGGGGGCCTAAGAGGGGGCAATCAGCCCCAGCATTTT. Its translation: CASTAGTGGLRGGNQPQHF.

This clonotype appeared a few times. The gene calls are TRBV2 and TRBJ1-1, with no clear D. The V gene lost 6 bases and the J gene lost 7 bases, with 12 bases spanning the gap. CDR3 length: 12 residues. Per germline, CDR1 SNHLY and CDR2 FYNNEI. CDR3 bases: TGTGCCAGCAGCGAGAGACACGTTGAAGCTTTCTTT. Translating it yields CASSERHVEAFF. Full variable domain (outside the CDR3, taken from reference TRBV2 and TRBJ1-1): EPEVTQTPSHQVTQMGQEVILRCVPISNHLYFYWYRQILGQKVEFLVSFYNNEISEKSEIFDDQFSVERPDGSNFTLKIRSTKLEDSAMYFCASSERHVEAFFGQGTRLTVV.

J is TRBJ1-5 and V is TRBV20-1; D remains unclear. The CDR3 length is 14 residues. Trimming left V 0 bases short and J 6 bases short, with 12 bases between. Germline CDR1 reads DFQATT; CDR2 reads SNEGSKA (reference sequence). The CDR3 DNA reads TGCAGTGCTAGAGATGTCAGGAAGCGTCAGCCCCAGCATTTT. Amino acid sequence: CSARDVRKRQPQHF.

This clonotype was counted a few times. The V gene is TRBV12-5, the J gene TRBJ2-5; weak D call: TRBD1 (6 bases). CDR3 length: 13 residues. From germline, CDR1 is LGHNT and CDR2 FRNRAP. The V end lost 6 bases, the J end lost 3 bases, and 11 bases lay between the germline ends. DNA for the CDR3: TGTGCTAGTGGACGGTCAGGGGAAGAGACCCAGTACTTC. Translating it yields CASGRSGEETQYF.

The genes are TRBV2 and TRBJ1-5; TRBD1 aligns across 7 bases. Germline V lookup: CDR1 SNHLY, CDR2 FYNNEI. V shed 6 bases and J 3 bases; nucleotides not matched to a gene: 5. The CDR3 is 14 residues long. The CDR3 bases are TGTGCCAGCAGCCTACAGGGGCTCAATCAGCCCCAGCATTTT. Translated, it gives CASSLQGLNQPQHF.

J is TRBJ2-1 and V is TRBV30, with 11 bases lining up with TRBD2. CDR3 size: 16 residues. V lost 2 bases and J lost 5; bases outside the gene matches: 8. In germline, CDR1 is GTSNPN, CDR2 SVGIG (reference sequence). CDR3 sequence: CAWSTTSGSPHNEQFF. The CDR3 DNA follows: TGTGCCTGGAGTACCACTAGCGGGAGTCCCCACAATGAGCAGTTCTTC.

Only a few counts were recorded for this clonotype. The genes are TRBV28 and TRBJ2-1, with D hard to call. Trimming cost V 4 bases and J 6 bases, with 4 bases left between them. CDR3 size: 11 residues. Germline CDR1 MDHEN, CDR2 SYDVKM. The CDR3 DNA follows: TGTGCCAGCAGTTCCCGCAATGAGCAGTTCTTC. This gives the protein CASSSRNEQFF.

This clonotype has at least ten counts. V gene TRBV3-1 combines with J gene TRBJ2-1; D uncertain. Trimming took 2 bases from V and 6 from J, leaving 11 bases between them. Germline CDR1 reads LGHDT; CDR2 reads YNNKEL (reference sequence). This CDR3 is built from 14 residues. The CDR3 nucleotides are TGTGCCAGCAGCCAACAGGATCTGAGCAATGAGCAGTTCTTC. It specifies CASSQQDLSNEQFF.